What follows are 26 T cell receptor beta chains derived from one specimen sequenced in a study of CD8 T cells in ankylosing spondylitis. TCRdb reprocessed the 5' RACE reads via MiXCR and lists one record per CDR3 protein. This sample yields 150,000 to 200,000 distinct CDR3 sequences, of which about 18% are seen a single time; roughly 4% belongs to the top ten. Sequencing was performed on blood, either unsorted or a sorted T cell fraction (not recorded which). These receptors originate from a male donor under 30 with ankylosing spondylitis or in good health (not recorded which).

This clonotype was detected many times. V gene TRBV19 combines with J gene TRBJ2-7, with 15 bases fitting TRBD2. CDR1 LNHDA and CDR2 SQIVND come from the germline V gene (reference sequence). The length of the CDR3 is 16 residues. J gave up 2 bases and V 5 bases, and 4 bases lay outside the gene matches. The CDR3 spells CASSPGLAGGPYEQYF. In DNA form, the CDR3 reads TGTGCCAGTAGTCCGGGACTAGCGGGAGGTCCCTACGAGCAGTACTTC.

The sample holds many counts of this clonotype. The chain recombines TRBV5-1 with TRBJ2-3; D perhaps matches TRBD1 (7 bases). Germline V gene data show CDR1 as SGHRS and CDR2 as YFSETQ. Trimming shortened V by 0 bases and J by 5 bases, and 19 bases separated the two germline ends. This CDR3 region has 17 residues. As DNA, the CDR3 is TGCGCCAGCAGCTTGGCCGGAGGCGGGACAGCTCTAGATACGCAGTATTTT. Its protein is CASSLAGGGTALDTQYF.

J is TRBJ2-1 and V is TRBV20-1; weak D call: TRBD1 (6 bases). Germline CDR1 is DFQATT and CDR2 is SNEGSKA (reference sequence). V lost 0 bases and J 0 bases, leaving 9 bases between the germline ends. The CDR3 is 15 amino acids. Here the CDR3 DNA reads TGCAGTGCTAGAGATCCACAGGGCTCCTACAATGAGCAGTTCTTC. Its translation is CSARDPQGSYNEQFF.

There are many counts of this clonotype. The chain recombines TRBV20-1 with TRBJ2-5; 7 bases align to TRBD1. V shed 6 bases, J shed 1 base, and the junction held 11 bases outside the gene matches. Germline V gene data show CDR1 as DFQATT and CDR2 as SNEGSKA (reference sequence). The CDR3 covers 15 residues. CDR3 nucleotide sequence: TGCAGTGCCGAAGGACAGGCCAAGCGCCAAGAGACCCAGTACTTC. It translates to CSAEGQAKRQETQYF.

The chain recombines TRBV29-1 with TRBJ2-1, with TRBD2 matching 7 bases. The germline CDR1 and CDR2 sequences are SQVTM and ANQGSEA. There are 11 residues in the CDR3. The CDR3 region has the DNA TGCGGGGGGGGGACCTACAATGAGCAGTTCTTC. This codes for CGGGTYNEQFF.

Ten or more counts support this clonotype. The chain employs TRBV12-3 or TRBV12-4 and TRBJ2-1, with 9 bases aligning to TRBD2. Trimming cost V 6 bases and J 1 base; bases outside gene matches: 10. This CDR3 has 17 amino acids. The CDR3 coding sequence is TGTGCCAGCAGCCAGCGACTAGCGGAACTATCCTACAATGAGCAGTTCTTC. Translating it yields CASSQRLAELSYNEQFF.

This clonotype was observed many times. The chain combines TRBV25-1 with TRBJ2-5; possibly TRBD1 for D (6 bases). This CDR3 has 17 amino acids. Germline loops: CDR1 MGHDK, CDR2 SYGVNS. Trimming removed 6 bases from V and 3 bases from J, with 23 bases in between. CDR3 protein: CASSPPGHPLGKETQYF. CDR3 coding DNA: TGTGCCAGCAGCCCCCCGGGACACCCTCTGGGTAAAGAGACCCAGTACTTC.

This clonotype was recorded at least ten times. The chain carries TRBV5-1 and TRBJ1-1; D possibly corresponds to TRBD1 (5 bases). The CDR3 runs 14 residues. Germline lookup yields CDR1 SGHRS and CDR2 YFSETQ. V shed 5 bases and J shed 3 bases, with 14 bases lying between them. CDR3 loop: CASSPFRDYTEAFF. The DNA of the CDR3 is TGCGCCAGCAGTCCGTTCAGGGACTACACTGAAGCTTTCTTT.

This clonotype was counted many times. The CDR3 does not close with the conserved phenylalanine or tryptophan, likely indicating a read error. The DNA is omitted, as the CDR3 cannot be located on it reliably, and the CDR3 follows TCRdb's listing. The V call is TRBV10-3, the J call TRBJ2-1; TRBD1 is taken as the D call from the table, unchecked against the DNA. The germline V gene encodes CDR1 ENHRY and CDR2 SYGVKD. With termini counted, the CDR3 has 10 amino acids. CDR3 protein: CAISEGDRVV.

This clonotype was picked up many times. V and J are TRBV5-1 and TRBJ2-6; TRBD1 matches at 12 bases. V was clipped by 4 bases and J by 2 bases; unmatched bases: 4. The CDR3 length is 17 residues. CDR1 is SGHRS, CDR2 YFSETQ, per germline. The CDR3 DNA reads as TGCGCCAGCAGCGCCGGGACAGGGGGCGCTGGGGCCAACGTCCTGACTTTC. Residues: CASSAGTGGAGANVLTF.

This clonotype has at least ten counts. The rearrangement links TRBV2 to TRBJ2-5; no clear D. Germline CDR1 and CDR2: SNHLY and FYNNEI. The CDR3 spans 13 residues. Trimming shortened V by 4 bases and J by 2 bases, and 8 bases separated the two germline ends. CDR3 bases: TGTGCCAGCAGTGCTGGCAGGCAAGAGACCCAGTACTTC. It yields the protein CASSAGRQETQYF. Filled out from reference TRBV2 and TRBJ2-5, the complete variable domain reads EPEVTQTPSHQVTQMGQEVILRCVPISNHLYFYWYRQILGQKVEFLVSFYNNEISEKSEIFDDQFSVERPDGSNFTLKIRSTKLEDSAMYFCASSAGRQETQYFGPGTRLLVL.

This clonotype has a count of ten or more. V and J are TRBV5-6 and TRBJ2-3; D perhaps matches TRBD2 (7 bases). The V end was cut by 6 bases, the J end by 1 base, with 21 bases between. This CDR3 contains 17 residues. Per germline, CDR1 SGHDT and CDR2 YYEEEE. The chain's CDR3 is CASTFGGGPGGTDTQYF. The CDR3 DNA reads TGTGCCAGCACCTTTGGGGGGGGCCCAGGAGGCACAGATACGCAGTATTTT.

This clonotype was counted at least ten times. This chain joins TRBV6-2 or TRBV6-3 and TRBJ2-7; no definite D call. Trimming removed 8 bases from V and 1 base from J, with 12 bases in between. The germline V gene has CDR1 MNHEY and CDR2 SVGEGT. The CDR3 is made up of 13 amino acids. This chain's CDR3 is CASVLSASYEQYF. CDR3 in DNA: TGTGCCAGCGTTTTAAGTGCGTCCTACGAGCAGTACTTC.

This clonotype showed up many times. This chain links TRBV7-9 with TRBJ2-5, with D unresolved. Germline CDR1 is SEHNR and CDR2 is FQNEAQ (reference sequence). CDR3 size: 13 residues. Trimming pared 5 bases from V and 4 bases from J, leaving 11 bases between. Written as DNA, the CDR3 is TGTGCCAGCAGCCCCGCTTGGGCAGAGACCCAGTACTTC. Translation: CASSPAWAETQYF.

This clonotype has at least ten counts. The rearrangement uses TRBV5-1 and TRBJ2-3, with 7 bases lining up with TRBD1. CDR3 length: 17 residues. The junction had 14 bases not matched to a gene; V was cut back by 1 base and J by 6 bases. Germline V gives CDR1 SGHRS, CDR2 YFSETQ. This chain's CDR3 is CASSLPPGTAFLDTQYF. The CDR3 coding sequence is TGCGCCAGCAGCTTGCCCCCGGGGACAGCCTTCCTTGATACGCAGTATTTT. The complete variable domain, with remaining parts taken from reference TRBV5-1 and TRBJ2-3, reads KAGVTQTPRYLIKTRGQQVTLSCSPISGHRSVSWYQQTPGQGLQFLFEYFSETQRNKGNFPGRFSGRQFSNSRSEMNVSTLELGDSALYLCASSLPPGTAFLDTQYFGPGTRLTVL.

This clonotype showed up many times. The gene calls are TRBV12-3 or TRBV12-4 and TRBJ2-7; 8 nucleotides match TRBD2. Unmatched junction bases numbered 10, after V lost 6 bases and J lost 6 bases. This CDR3 contains 14 residues. In DNA form, the CDR3 reads TGTGCCAGCAGCCGATCAAGCGGGAGAAGCGAGCAGTACTTC. The encoded protein is CASSRSSGRSEQYF.

This clonotype was observed many times. The chain links TRBV7-8 to TRBJ2-1, with 10 positions matching TRBD2. Germline V CDR1 and CDR2: SGHVS, FQNEAQ. Trimming took 1 base from V and 8 from J; bases not matched to a gene: 5. The CDR3 extends over 15 amino acids. The CDR3 nucleotides are TGTGCCAGCAGCTTAGGGAGACTAGCGGGTCATGAGCAGTTCTTC. As protein: CASSLGRLAGHEQFF.

This clonotype was recorded at least ten times. The chain couples TRBV5-1 to TRBJ2-5, with 11 bases lining up with TRBD2. Unmatched junction bases numbered 4, after V lost 3 bases and J lost 3 bases. Germline V lookup: CDR1 SGHRS, CDR2 YFSETQ. The CDR3 has 15 amino acids. CDR3 region: CASSSTSGREETQYF. As DNA, the CDR3 is TGCGCCAGCAGCTCCACTAGCGGGAGAGAAGAGACCCAGTACTTC.

This clonotype has ten or more counts. This sequence joins TRBV6-6 and TRBJ1-2; TRBD1 might be the D (5 bases). The CDR3 has 12 amino acids. V gave up 2 bases and J gave up 8 bases, with 9 bases separating them. The V gene's germline CDR1 is MNHNY and CDR2 SVGAGI (reference sequence). CDR3 nucleotide sequence: TGTGCCAGCAGTTACGAGGGGAGCGGCTACACCTTC. It encodes CASSYEGSGYTF.

This clonotype was recorded at least ten times. The CDR3 loop reads CASSQVGGGRLETQYF. The CDR3 DNA is TGTGCCAGCAGCCAAGTGGGGGGAGGAAGGCTTGAGACCCAGTACTTC. The chain couples TRBV4-2 to TRBJ2-5; possible D gene TRBD2, 6 bases. Germline CDR1 is LGHNA and CDR2 is YNFKEQ. This CDR3 comprises 16 residues. V shed 1 base and J shed 5 bases, with 17 bases lying between them.

This chain links TRBV29-1 with TRBJ2-2, with D hard to call. The germline V and J ends were trimmed by 7 bases and 5 bases, with 8 bases remaining between them. The CDR3 is 11 amino acids. The germline V gene encodes CDR1 SQVTM and CDR2 ANQGSEA. The CDR3 DNA is TGCAGCGCGTCGGATACCGGGGAGCTGTTTTTT. Amino acid sequence: CSASDTGELFF.

This clonotype was counted many times. The J gene is TRBJ2-3, the V gene TRBV7-2; 10 bases line up with TRBD2. J gave up 1 base and V 5 bases, and 6 bases lay outside the gene matches. CDR1 is SGHTA and CDR2 is FQGNSA in the germline V gene. This CDR3 comprises 16 residues. CDR3 in DNA: TGTGCCAGCAGCAAAGGGGGGACTAGCGGCACAGATACGCAGTATTTT. The encoded protein is CASSKGGTSGTDTQYF.

This clonotype came up many times. The chain uses TRBV29-1 and TRBJ2-3; tentatively, D is TRBD2 (5 bases). This CDR3 has 14 residues. Trimming pared 7 bases from V and 6 bases from J, leaving 20 bases between. The germline CDR1 and CDR2 sequences are SQVTM and ANQGSEA. CDR3 sequence reads: CSADDYPGADTQYF. The CDR3 nucleotides are TGCAGCGCCGACGACTACCCCGGCGCGGATACGCAGTATTTT.

This sequence joins TRBV20-1 and TRBJ2-7; TRBD2 matches at 11 bases. V was clipped by 6 bases and J by 5 bases; unmatched bases: 9. Germline V lookup: CDR1 DFQATT, CDR2 SNEGSKA (reference sequence). The CDR3 length is 14 residues. In nucleotides, the CDR3 is TGCAGTGCAATTATAGCGGGAGGGTCCCACGAGCAGTACTTC. Protein sequence: CSAIIAGGSHEQYF.

This chain links TRBV6-6 with TRBJ2-2; TRBD1 matches 7 bases. V shed 8 bases, J shed 2 bases, and the junction held 5 bases outside the gene matches. CDR1 is MNHNY and CDR2 is SVGAGI in the germline V gene (reference sequence). The CDR3 length is 14 residues. In nucleotides, the CDR3 is TGTGCCAGCCGGGACAGAGTTAACACCGGGGAGCTGTTTTTT. Protein product: CASRDRVNTGELFF.

The sample holds many counts of this clonotype. The genes are TRBV5-1 and TRBJ2-4; D is uncertain. Trimming shortened V by 4 bases and J by 0 bases, and 14 bases separated the two germline ends. Germline CDR1 and CDR2: SGHRS and YFSETQ. The length of the CDR3 is 16 residues. The DNA for the CDR3 is TGCGCCAGCAGCCCGGACGGAGAACTAGCCAAAAACATTCAGTACTTC. Its protein product is CASSPDGELAKNIQYF.